This T cell receptor beta chain was retrieved from a study of human T cells and chemical hapten exposure. General study results and limits: Having alopecia, donors may respond immunologically unlike healthy people.

There are 15 residues in the CDR3. Between the trimmed V and J ends, which lost 0 bases and 7 bases, there was a span of 14 bases. CDR1 and CDR2 (germline): SGDLS, YYNGEE. With regard to this clonotype: Its cognate antigen is unknown.

TCRdb recomputed calls from the RACE reads with MiXCR, one row per CDR3 protein. The data show approximately 180,000 distinct CDR3 sequences, nearly 30% seen once. Stated time point: pre-sensitization, week 0. Treatment meaning: therapeutic diphenylcyclopropenone sensitization with weekly scalp DPC. The sample was whole blood, taken in connection with sensitization to the hapten diphenylcyclopropenone (DPC). The J gene is TRBJ2-1, the V gene TRBV9; D tentatively reads TRBD1 or TRBD2 (5 bases each). This sequence originates from a woman aged 25-40 years with alopecia areata. Some clones in this sample may be carry-over from other donors' samples. CDR3 residues: CASSVEASSGNEQFF. For the CDR3, the DNA is TGTGCCAGCAGCGTAGAGGCTAGCTCAGGGAATGAGCAGTTCTTC.